This T cell receptor (beta chain) comes out of a study of blood T cells in healthy people across ages. Study-wide results and limits: Naive and antigen-experienced cells could not be conclusively compared, given unsorted PBMCs.

On this clonotype itself: As yet, its antigen is unknown.

Trimming removed 2 bases from V and 2 bases from J; junction bases left unmatched: 6. The CDR3 sequence is 15 residues long. Looked up from germline, CDR1 is DFQATT and CDR2 is SNEGSKA (reference sequence). Per sample, extraction of total RNA gave at least 5.5 micrograms in every case. A second PCR, run for roughly 7 to 11 cycles, used a sample-barcoded 5' primer plus a J-beta primer mix. TCRdb reprocessed the 5' RACE reads via MiXCR and lists one record per CDR3 protein. The data hold 1.5 million to 2 million distinct CDR3 sequences, with about 32% observed a single time. Sequenced: blood. The clonotype comes from a woman aged 25-40 years in good health. The J gene is TRBJ1-5, the V gene TRBV20-1; TRBD1 matches at 7 bases. For the CDR3, the DNA is TGCAGTGCTAGAACAGGGGATTTCGGCAATCAGCCCCAGCATTTT. This sequence encodes CSARTGDFGNQPQHF.